The 28 T cell receptor beta chains reported below all come from one sample, sequenced in a study of T cell responses to AZD1222 COVID-19 vaccine. Generated by immunoSEQ multiplex PCR, the TCRdb table keeps only in-frame clones and is missing some. Among some 140,000 clones listed, 88% were seen once. Material: peripheral blood, obtained on day 0 of AZD1222 vaccination. The source is an adult in good health.

The V and J genes are TRBV19 and TRBJ1-6; no clear D gene. CDR1 LNHDA and CDR2 SQIVND come from the germline V gene (reference sequence). The CDR3 is made up of 13 amino acids. Trimming took off 8 bases at V and 0 bases at J, with 5 bases between the two ends. The DNA for the CDR3 is TGTGCCAGTTCGAGCTCCTATAATTCACCCCTCCACTTT. Amino acids: CASSSSYNSPLHF.

V usage is TRBV11-3 and J usage is TRBJ1-1, with D unclear. This CDR3 contains 13 residues. Per the germline V gene, CDR1 is SGHNT and CDR2 is YENEEA. Between the trimmed V and J ends, which lost 1 base and 4 bases, there was a span of 7 bases. DNA for the CDR3: TGTGCCAGCAGCTTAGTGGTGGGCACTGAAGCTTTCTTT. Encoded protein: CASSLVVGTEAFF. The complete variable domain, with remaining parts taken from reference TRBV11-3 and TRBJ1-1, reads EAGVVQSPRYKIIEKKQPVAFWCNPISGHNTLYWYLQNLGQGPELLIRYENEEAVDDSQLPKDRFSAERLKGVDSTLKIQPAELGDSAVYLCASSLVVGTEAFFGQGTRLTVV.

The chain carries TRBV3-1 (or the pseudogene TRBV3-2) and TRBJ1-4; D gene uncertain. The ends were cut back, 2 bases at V and 0 bases at J, with 4 bases in the middle. CDR3 length equals 14 residues. Germline values: CDR1 LGHDT, CDR2 YNNKEL (reference sequence). For the CDR3, the DNA is TGTGCCAGCAGCCAACCTGCAACTAATGAAAAACTGTTTTTT. Translated: CASSQPATNEKLFF.

The chain recombines TRBV4-1 with TRBJ2-7; D is ambiguous. V was cut by 4 bases and J by 7 bases, with 17 bases left in between. CDR1 MGHRA and CDR2 YSYEKL come from the germline V gene. This CDR3 region has 14 residues. For the CDR3, the DNA is TGCGCCAGCAGCCCTTCTGAAGGGTTTGGAGAGCAGTACTTC. Amino acid sequence: CASSPSEGFGEQYF.

V gene TRBV7-9 combines with J gene TRBJ2-7, with 9 bases aligning to TRBD1. The CDR3 is 14 amino acids. The V gene's germline CDR1 is SEHNR and CDR2 FQNEAQ (reference sequence). The J segment lost 5 bases and the V segment lost 4 bases, leaving 6 bases of the junction unmatched. CDR3 sequence: CASSWGQGGDEQYF. CDR3 bases: TGTGCCAGCAGCTGGGGACAGGGAGGAGACGAGCAGTACTTC. Variable domain in full (rest from reference TRBV7-9 and TRBJ2-7): DTGVSQNPRHKITKRGQNVTFRCDPISEHNRLYWYRQTLGQGPEFLTYFQNEAQLEKSRLLSDRFSAERPKGSFSTLEIQRTEQGDSAMYLCASSWGQGGDEQYFGPGTRLTVT.

The genes are TRBV7-8 and TRBJ2-2; 8 bases are a match to TRBD2. Germline CDR1 and CDR2: SGHVS and FQNEAQ. The V and J ends lost 2 bases and 5 bases, in that order; junction bases with no gene match: 4. This CDR3 is 15 amino acids long. CDR3 in amino acids: CASSLSGGGTGELFF. The CDR3 coding sequence is TGTGCCAGCAGCTTAAGCGGGGGAGGTACCGGGGAGCTGTTTTTT.

A note on this clone: Within the sample, other DNA sequences also encode this same CDR3. This chain uses TRBV12-3 or TRBV12-4 with TRBJ1-1; D is ambiguous. The CDR3 is 13 residues long. Trimming left V 3 bases short and J 5 bases short, with 10 bases between. CDR3 protein: CASSFGGGTEAFF. For the CDR3, the DNA is TGTGCCAGCAGTTTCGGCGGTGGGACTGAAGCTTTCTTT.

The genes are TRBV6-6 and TRBJ1-1; D perhaps matches TRBD1 (5 bases). The CDR3 runs 13 residues. The germline V gene encodes CDR1 MNHNY and CDR2 SVGAGI (reference sequence). V shed 8 bases and J shed 5 bases, with 15 bases lying between them. The CDR3 is CASGKGARTEAFF. The CDR3 DNA reads TGTGCCAGCGGTAAAGGGGCGCGGACTGAAGCTTTCTTT.

This clone appeared a few times. This rearrangement joins TRBV6-5 to TRBJ1-6, with D uncertain. In germline, CDR1 is MNHEY, CDR2 SVGAGI. This CDR3 contains 14 residues. V was pared by 4 bases and J by 6 bases, with 10 bases between. In DNA, the CDR3 is TGTGCCAGCAGTTCCCGGAGCTTTAATTCACCCCTCCACTTT. It codes for CASSSRSFNSPLHF.

The V call is TRBV5-5, the J call TRBJ1-3, with D perhaps TRBD1 (5 bases). This CDR3 spans 11 amino acids. Trimming took off 4 bases at V and 9 bases at J, with 8 bases between the two ends. Germline V gives CDR1 SGHKS, CDR2 YYEKEE (reference sequence). CDR3 bases: TGTGCCAGCAGCCCCGGGGGCACCATATATTTT. Protein: CASSPGGTIYF.

V is TRBV4-1 and J is TRBJ2-1, with TRBD2 matching 12 bases. The germline V gene has CDR1 MGHRA and CDR2 YSYEKL. CDR3 length: 16 amino acids. J gave up 3 bases and V 6 bases, and 6 bases lay outside the gene matches. CDR3 coding DNA: TGCGCCAGCAGACCTCGGACTAGCGGGAACTACAATGAGCAGTTCTTC. It codes for CASRPRTSGNYNEQFF.

V and J are TRBV4-2 and TRBJ2-4; perhaps TRBD2 as D (5 bases). The germline V gene has CDR1 LGHNA and CDR2 YNFKEQ. The ends were cut back, 0 bases at V and 1 base at J, with 7 bases in the middle. This CDR3 region has 15 residues. In DNA form, the CDR3 reads TGTGCCAGCAGCCAAGAGCCGGGGGCCAAAAACATTCAGTACTTC. Translating gives CASSQEPGAKNIQYF.

The chain has TRBV27 and TRBJ1-6; D possibly corresponds to TRBD1 (5 bases). With 6 bases removed from V and 0 bases from J, the gap between germline ends came to 12 bases. The germline gives CDR1 MNHEY, CDR2 SMNVEV (reference sequence). The CDR3 is 16 amino acids. CDR3 sequence: CASSRDVSSYNSPLHF. In nucleotides, the CDR3 is TGTGCCAGCAGCCGGGACGTCAGCTCCTATAATTCACCCCTCCACTTT.

The rearrangement links TRBV3-1 (or the pseudogene TRBV3-2) to TRBJ1-4; 11 bases align to TRBD1. V was pared by 4 bases and J by 0 bases, with 4 bases of the junction left unmatched. The CDR3 runs to 17 residues. Germline-derived CDR1 and CDR2 are LGHDT and YNNKEL (reference sequence). Here the CDR3 reads CASSLRTGGPTNEKLFF. The CDR3 DNA is TGTGCCAGCAGCCTCCGGACAGGGGGCCCAACTAATGAAAAACTGTTTTTT.

This clone was counted between two and nine times. CDR3 amino acids: CASSYSAANTNYGYTF. In DNA form, the CDR3 reads TGTGCCAGCAGTTACTCGGCGGCAAACACTAACTATGGCTACACCTTC. V usage is TRBV6-5 and J usage is TRBJ1-2; D unclear. Trimming cost V 0 bases and J 0 bases, with 11 bases left between them. The germline V gene encodes CDR1 MNHEY and CDR2 SVGAGI. The CDR3 spans 16 residues.

The sample holds one count of this clone. V usage is TRBV3-1 (or the pseudogene TRBV3-2) and J usage is TRBJ2-1; 11 nucleotides agree with TRBD1. J was trimmed by 2 bases and V by 6 bases; bases with no gene match: 3. Per germline, CDR1 LGHDT and CDR2 YNNKEL (reference sequence). The CDR3 extends over 15 amino acids. The CDR3 here is CASSRGQGAYNEQFF. CDR3 nucleotides: TGTGCCAGCAGTCGGGGACAGGGGGCCTACAATGAGCAGTTCTTC.

The gene calls are TRBV6-2 or TRBV6-3 and TRBJ1-2, with a possible D match to TRBD1 (5 bases). V was clipped by 4 bases and J by 5 bases, with 14 bases between them. This CDR3 has 14 amino acids. The germline CDR1 and CDR2 sequences are MNHEY and SVGEGT. The CDR3 bases are TGTGCCAGCAGTTCTGGGGCAGGGTTTTATGGCTACACCTTC. This codes for CASSSGAGFYGYTF.

The chain links TRBV12-5 to TRBJ2-7, with a weak D call TRBD2 (5 bases). Germline V gene lookup returns CDR1 LGHNT and CDR2 FRNRAP. The CDR3 consists of 13 residues. Trimming took 1 base from V and 4 from J, leaving 8 bases between them. The DNA for the CDR3 is TGTGCTAGTGGTTTGGGACCGGGGTACGAGCAGTACTTC. The encoded protein is CASGLGPGYEQYF. The variable domain in full, with the rest retrieved from reference TRBV12-5 and TRBJ2-7, is DARVTQTPRHKVTEMGQEVTMRCQPILGHNTVFWYRQTMMQGLELLAYFRNRAPLDDSGMPKDRFSAEMPDATLATLKIQPSEPRDSAVYFCASGLGPGYEQYFGPGTRLTVT.

The genes are TRBV5-6 and TRBJ1-5; D ambiguous. The germline gives CDR1 SGHDT, CDR2 YYEEEE. Trimming cost V 4 bases and J 1 base, with 15 bases left between them. This CDR3 is 16 amino acids long. CDR3 DNA sequence: TGTGCCAGCAGCCATGGCCGCGGCAGAAGCAATCAGCCCCAGCATTTT. Translation: CASSHGRGRSNQPQHF.

The rearrangement uses TRBV11-2 and TRBJ1-6; D perhaps matches TRBD1 (5 bases). Trimming left V 1 base short and J 9 bases short, with 13 bases between. Looked up from germline, CDR1 is SGHAT and CDR2 is FQNNGV. The CDR3 covers 15 residues. CDR3 sequence reads: CASSLVAGRGSPLHF. The CDR3 DNA follows: TGTGCCAGCAGCTTAGTAGCAGGGAGAGGTTCACCCCTCCACTTT. The complete variable domain, with remaining parts taken from reference TRBV11-2 and TRBJ1-6, reads EAGVAQSPRYKIIEKRQSVAFWCNPISGHATLYWYQQILGQGPKLLIQFQNNGVVDDSQLPKDRFSAERLKGVDSTLKIQPAKLEDSAVYLCASSLVAGRGSPLHFGNGTRLTVT.

This sequence joins TRBV7-4 and TRBJ1-4, with TRBD1 matching 9 bases. The CDR3 sequence is 15 residues long. J gave up 4 bases and V 5 bases, and 5 bases lay outside the gene matches. In germline, CDR1 is SGHVT, CDR2 SQSDAQ. CDR3 protein: CASSHRDRDNEKLFF. In DNA form, the CDR3 reads TGTGCCAGCAGCCACCGGGACAGGGATAATGAAAAACTGTTTTTT.

The rearrangement links TRBV11-2 to TRBJ2-3; maybe TRBD2 (5 bases). Germline V CDR1 and CDR2: SGHAT, FQNNGV. Trimming removed 0 bases at V and 0 bases at J, with 13 bases between. The CDR3 runs 17 residues. DNA for the CDR3: TGTGCCAGCAGCTTAGATCTTTGGGGAGTTAGCACAGATACGCAGTATTTT. It yields the protein CASSLDLWGVSTDTQYF.

The chain links TRBV27 to TRBJ1-5, with D perhaps TRBD1 (5 bases). CDR1 and CDR2 (germline): MNHEY, SMNVEV (reference sequence). V dropped 4 bases and J dropped 2 bases, with 15 bases sitting between them. This CDR3 region has 16 residues. The CDR3, as DNA: TGTGCCAGCAGTTCATTAGGACATATTGGCAATCAGCCCCAGCATTTT. It specifies CASSSLGHIGNQPQHF.

V gene TRBV14 combines with J gene TRBJ1-3, with unresolved D. V was clipped by 3 bases and J by 0 bases, with 3 bases between them. Germline V gives CDR1 SGHDN, CDR2 FVKESK. This CDR3 has 13 amino acids. CDR3 protein: CASSQASGNTIYF. CDR3 in DNA: TGTGCCAGCAGCCAGGCCTCTGGAAACACCATATATTTT.

The CDR3 loop reads CASSLVTTRSDSPLHF. DNA for the CDR3: TGTGCCAGCAGCTTGGTAACTACCCGGTCAGATTCACCCCTCCACTTT. The chain is built from TRBV5-4 and TRBJ1-6; D call uncertain. The V end lost 0 bases, the J end lost 8 bases, and 15 bases lay between the germline ends. CDR1 is SGHNT and CDR2 is YYREEE in the germline V gene (reference sequence). The CDR3 sequence is 16 residues long.

V and J are TRBV3-1 (or the pseudogene TRBV3-2) and TRBJ1-5, with TRBD1 as a possible D gene (5 bases). There are 13 residues in the CDR3. Trimming stripped 4 bases from V and 4 bases from J, with 8 bases between. Germline CDR1 and CDR2: LGHDT and YNNKEL (reference sequence). CDR3 protein: CASSPQVNQPQHF. CDR3 nucleotide sequence: TGTGCCAGCAGCCCACAGGTAAATCAGCCCCAGCATTTT.

The genes are TRBV11-2 and TRBJ1-5; perhaps TRBD1 as D (5 bases). V was cut by 1 base and J by 6 bases, with 10 bases left in between. This CDR3 comprises 14 residues. CDR1 is SGHAT and CDR2 is FQNNGV in the germline V gene. CDR3 loop: CASSLAGVGQPQHF. CDR3 bases: TGTGCCAGCAGCTTAGCGGGGGTCGGTCAGCCCCAGCATTTT.

V and J are TRBV19 and TRBJ2-7; 8 bases are a match to TRBD2. The trim removed 4 bases at V and 2 bases at J, leaving 4 bases unmatched. CDR3 size: 14 residues. Germline V lookup: CDR1 LNHDA, CDR2 SQIVND (reference sequence). The CDR3 is CASSTGLDTYEQYF. CDR3 coding DNA: TGTGCCAGTAGTACGGGACTAGATACCTACGAGCAGTACTTC.